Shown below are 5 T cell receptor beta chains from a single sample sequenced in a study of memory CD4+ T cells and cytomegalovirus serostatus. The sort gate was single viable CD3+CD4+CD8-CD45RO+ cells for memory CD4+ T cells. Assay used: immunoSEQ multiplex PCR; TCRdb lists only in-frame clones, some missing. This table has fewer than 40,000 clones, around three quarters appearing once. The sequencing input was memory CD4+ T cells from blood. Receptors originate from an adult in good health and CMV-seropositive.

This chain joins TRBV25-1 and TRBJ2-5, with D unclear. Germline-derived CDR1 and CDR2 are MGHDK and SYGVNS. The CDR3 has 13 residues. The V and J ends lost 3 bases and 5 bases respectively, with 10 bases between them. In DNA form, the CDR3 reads TGTGCCAGCAGTGATAGCCCGCGGGAGACCCAGTACTTC. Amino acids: CASSDSPRETQYF.

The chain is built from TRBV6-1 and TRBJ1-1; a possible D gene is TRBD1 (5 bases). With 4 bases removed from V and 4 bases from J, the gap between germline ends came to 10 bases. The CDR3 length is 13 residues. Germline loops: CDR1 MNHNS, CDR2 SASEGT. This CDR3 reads CASSGGVATEAFF. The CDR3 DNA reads TGTGCCAGCAGTGGAGGGGTGGCCACTGAAGCTTTCTTT.

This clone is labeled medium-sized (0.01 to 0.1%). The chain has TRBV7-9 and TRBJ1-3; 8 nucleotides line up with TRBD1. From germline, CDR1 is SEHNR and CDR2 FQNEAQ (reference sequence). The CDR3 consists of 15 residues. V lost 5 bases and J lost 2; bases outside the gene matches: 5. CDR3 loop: CASSIGQGTGNTIYF. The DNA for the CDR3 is TGTGCCAGCAGCATCGGACAGGGTACTGGAAACACCATATATTTT.

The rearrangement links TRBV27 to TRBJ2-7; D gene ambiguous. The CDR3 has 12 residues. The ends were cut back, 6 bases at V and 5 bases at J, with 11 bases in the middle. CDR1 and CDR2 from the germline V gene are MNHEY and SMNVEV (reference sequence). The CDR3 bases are TGTGCCAGCAGGTCGGTGGGCCACGAGCAGTACTTC. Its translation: CASRSVGHEQYF.

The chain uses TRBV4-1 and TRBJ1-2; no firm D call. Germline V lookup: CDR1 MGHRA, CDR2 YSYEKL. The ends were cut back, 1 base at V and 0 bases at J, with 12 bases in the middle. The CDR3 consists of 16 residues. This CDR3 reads CASSQVGQNPNYGYTF. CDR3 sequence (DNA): TGCGCCAGCAGCCAAGTGGGTCAGAATCCTAACTATGGCTACACCTTC.